The TCR beta chain under discussion was sequenced for a study of T-cell memory formation after mild COVID-19. The authors produced TCR alpha and TCR beta cDNA libraries with sample barcodes and UMIs by 5'RACE using constant-segment primers. Using its own MiXCR run on the 5' RACE reads, TCRdb lists one record per CDR3 protein. This sample has just under 350,000 distinct CDR3 sequences, with 10% to 15% found just once. This clonotype has just a few counts. The CDR3 loop spans 16 amino acids. V shed 0 bases, J shed 2 bases, and the junction held 2 bases outside the gene matches. Germline-derived CDR1 and CDR2 are SEHNR and FQNEAQ (reference sequence).

The genes are TRBV7-9 and TRBJ2-2; 8 positions agree with TRBD1. The sequenced sample was PBMCs or a T cell subset sorted from them (not recorded which). The source of this sequence is a man in his late teens or twenties who had mild COVID-19 (a few samples of this study predate the infection). Cell type and time point are not known. The CDR3 region has the DNA TGTGCCAGCAGCTTAGCTGACAGGGGTAACACCGGGGAGCTGTTTTTT. This gives the protein CASSLADRGNTGELFF.